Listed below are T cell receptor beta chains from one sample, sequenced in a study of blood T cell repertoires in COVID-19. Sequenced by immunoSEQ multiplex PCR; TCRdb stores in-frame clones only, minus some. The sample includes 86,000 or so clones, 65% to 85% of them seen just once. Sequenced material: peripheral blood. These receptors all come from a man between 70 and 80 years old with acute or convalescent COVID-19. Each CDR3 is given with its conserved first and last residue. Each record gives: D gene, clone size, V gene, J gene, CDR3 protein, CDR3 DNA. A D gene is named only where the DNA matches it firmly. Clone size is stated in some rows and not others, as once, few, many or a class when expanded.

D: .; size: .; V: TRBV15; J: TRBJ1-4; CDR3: CATSRDKGTGGMEKLFF; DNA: TGTGCCACCAGCAGAGATAAAGGAACTGGGGGGATGGAAAAACTGTTTTTT
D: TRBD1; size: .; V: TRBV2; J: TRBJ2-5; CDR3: CANSGTDQETQYF; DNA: TGTGCCAACTCGGGGACAGACCAAGAGACCCAGTACTTC
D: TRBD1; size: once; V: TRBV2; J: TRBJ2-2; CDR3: CASTPRTGGTGELFF; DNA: TGTGCCAGCACCCCCCGGACAGGGGGCACCGGGGAGCTGTTTTTT
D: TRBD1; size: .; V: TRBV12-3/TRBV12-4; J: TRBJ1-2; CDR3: CASGDREFSGYTF; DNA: TGTGCCAGCGGAGACAGGGAGTTTAGTGGCTACACCTTC
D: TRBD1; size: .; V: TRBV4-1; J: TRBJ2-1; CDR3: CASSQDTWTGEQEQFF; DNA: TGCGCCAGCAGCCAAGATACCTGGACAGGGGAACAAGAGCAGTTCTTC
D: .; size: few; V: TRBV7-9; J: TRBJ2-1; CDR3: CASSPDTYNEQFF; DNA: TGTGCCAGCAGCCCCGACACATACAATGAGCAGTTCTTC
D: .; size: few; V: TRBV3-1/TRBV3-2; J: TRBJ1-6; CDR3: CASSQGSPPLHF; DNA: TGTGCCAGCAGCCAGGGCAGTCCACCCCTCCACTTT
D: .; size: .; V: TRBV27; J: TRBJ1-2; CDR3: CASSLVGGYLYGYTF; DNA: TGTGCCAGCAGTTTAGTCGGCGGCTACCTCTATGGCTACACCTTC
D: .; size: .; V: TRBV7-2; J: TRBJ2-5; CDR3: CASSPGGRVETQYF; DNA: TGTGCCAGCAGCCCGGGGGGCCGGGTTGAGACCCAGTACTTC
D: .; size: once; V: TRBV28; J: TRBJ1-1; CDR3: CASSLPGLNTEAFF; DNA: TGTGCCAGCAGTTTACCAGGGCTGAACACTGAAGCTTTCTTT
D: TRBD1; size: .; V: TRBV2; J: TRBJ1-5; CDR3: CASREKPNNRGWGQPQHF; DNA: TGTGCCAGCAGGGAAAAACCAAACAACAGGGGGTGGGGACAGCCCCAGCATTTT
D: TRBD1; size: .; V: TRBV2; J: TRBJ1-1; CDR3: CASSRQGEAFF; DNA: TGTGCCAGCAGTAGACAGGGCGAAGCTTTCTTT
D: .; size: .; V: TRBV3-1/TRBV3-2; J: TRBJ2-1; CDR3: CAARSSGEQFF; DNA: TGTGCCGCCCGGTCGTCCGGTGAGCAGTTCTTC
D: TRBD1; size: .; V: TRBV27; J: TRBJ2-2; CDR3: CASMTGSGELFF; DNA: TGTGCCAGCATGACAGGGTCCGGGGAGCTGTTTTTT
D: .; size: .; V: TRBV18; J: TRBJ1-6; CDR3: CASSPGVGRASPLHF; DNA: TGTGCCAGCTCACCGGGAGTGGGCAGAGCTTCACCCCTCCACTTT
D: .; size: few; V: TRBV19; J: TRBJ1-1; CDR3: CASSMGGGTEAFF; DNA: TGTGCCAGTAGTATGGGTGGCGGCACTGAAGCTTTCTTT
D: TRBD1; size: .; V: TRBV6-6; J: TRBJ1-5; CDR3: CASSYSQGARSQPQHF; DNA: TGTGCCAGCAGTTACTCACAGGGGGCGAGGAGTCAGCCCCAGCATTTT
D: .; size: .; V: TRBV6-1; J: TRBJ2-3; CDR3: CASSEGAKDTQYF; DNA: TGTGCCAGCAGTGAAGGAGCTAAGGATACGCAGTATTTT
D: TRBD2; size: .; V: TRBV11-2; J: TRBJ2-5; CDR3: CASSLAGGQETQYF; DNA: TGTGCCAGCAGCTTAGCGGGGGGGCAGGAGACCCAGTACTTC
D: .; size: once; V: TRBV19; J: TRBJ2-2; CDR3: CASSIVAGANTGELFF; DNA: TGTGCCAGTAGTATAGTGGCAGGCGCGAACACCGGGGAGCTGTTTTTT
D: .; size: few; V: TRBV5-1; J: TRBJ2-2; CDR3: CASSLRQDNGELFF; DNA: TGCGCCAGCAGCTTGAGACAGGATAACGGGGAGCTGTTTTTT
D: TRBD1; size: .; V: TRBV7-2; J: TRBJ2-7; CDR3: CASSPNKGGGTGGTEQYF; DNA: TGTGCCAGCAGCCCTAATAAGGGGGGAGGGACAGGGGGCACGGAGCAGTACTTC
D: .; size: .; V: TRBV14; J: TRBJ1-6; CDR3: CASSQSRNSPLHF; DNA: TGTGCCAGCAGCCAGTCGAGGAACTCACCCCTCCACTTT
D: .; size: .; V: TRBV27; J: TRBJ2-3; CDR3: CASTLYSSRRTDTQYF; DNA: TGTGCCAGCACCTTATATTCTAGCAGGCGAACAGATACGCAGTATTTT
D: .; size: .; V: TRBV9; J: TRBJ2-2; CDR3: CASSVPRGADTGELFF; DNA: TGTGCCAGCAGCGTCCCCCGGGGGGCGGACACCGGGGAGCTGTTTTTT
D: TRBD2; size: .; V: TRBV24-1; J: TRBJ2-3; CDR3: CATSDPGTSPFGDTQYF; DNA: TGTGCCACCAGTGATCCGGGGACTAGTCCCTTTGGAGATACGCAGTATTTT
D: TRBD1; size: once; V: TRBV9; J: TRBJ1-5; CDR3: CASSVGTGGNQPQHF; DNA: TGTGCCAGCAGCGTAGGTACAGGGGGCAATCAGCCCCAGCATTTT
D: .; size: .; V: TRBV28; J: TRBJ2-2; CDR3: CASSLNPLTNTGELFF; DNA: TGTGCCAGCAGTTTAAATCCCCTTACGAACACCGGGGAGCTGTTTTTT
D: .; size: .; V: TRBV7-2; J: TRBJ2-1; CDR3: CASSLSAGAHFNEQFF; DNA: TGTGCCAGCAGCTTAAGCGCGGGGGCCCACTTTAATGAGCAGTTCTTC